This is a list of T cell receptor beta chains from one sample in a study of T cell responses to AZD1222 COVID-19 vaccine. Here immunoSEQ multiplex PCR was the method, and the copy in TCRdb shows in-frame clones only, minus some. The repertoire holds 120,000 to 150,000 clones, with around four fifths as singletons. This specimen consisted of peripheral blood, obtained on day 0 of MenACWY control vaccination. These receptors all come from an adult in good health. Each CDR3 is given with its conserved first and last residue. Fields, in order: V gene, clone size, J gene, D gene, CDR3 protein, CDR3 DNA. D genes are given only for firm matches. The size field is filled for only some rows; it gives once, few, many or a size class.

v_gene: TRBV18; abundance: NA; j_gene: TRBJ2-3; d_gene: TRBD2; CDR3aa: CASSPALAGGHGDTQYF; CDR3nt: TGTGCCAGCTCACCAGCGCTGGCGGGGGGGCATGGAGATACGCAGTATTTT
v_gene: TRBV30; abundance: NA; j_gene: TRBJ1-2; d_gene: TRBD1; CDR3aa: CASLTGAYGYTF; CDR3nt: TGTGCCTCGCTGACAGGGGCATATGGCTACACCTTC
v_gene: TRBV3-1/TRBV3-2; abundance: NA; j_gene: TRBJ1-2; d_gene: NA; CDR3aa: CASSHRDTYFYGYTF; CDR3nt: TGTGCCAGCAGCCACCGGGACACATACTTCTATGGCTACACCTTC
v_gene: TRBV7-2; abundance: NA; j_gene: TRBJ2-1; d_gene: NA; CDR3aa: CASSLSLRSYNEQFF; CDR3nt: TGTGCCAGCAGCTTATCTTTGCGATCCTACAATGAGCAGTTCTTC
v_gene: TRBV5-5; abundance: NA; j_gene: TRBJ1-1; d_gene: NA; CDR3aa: CASSLWVTNTEAFF; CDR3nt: TGTGCCAGCAGCTTGTGGGTTACGAACACTGAAGCTTTCTTT
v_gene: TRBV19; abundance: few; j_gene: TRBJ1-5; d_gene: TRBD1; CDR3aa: CASTPTGVNQPQHF; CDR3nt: TGTGCCAGTACCCCTACAGGGGTCAATCAGCCCCAGCATTTT
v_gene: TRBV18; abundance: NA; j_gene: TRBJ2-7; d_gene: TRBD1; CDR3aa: CASSPVLGQSSYEQYF; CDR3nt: TGTGCCAGCTCACCGGTCCTGGGACAGAGCTCCTACGAGCAGTACTTC
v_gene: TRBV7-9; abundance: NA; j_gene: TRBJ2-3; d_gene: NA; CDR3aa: CASSRLASPEDTQYF; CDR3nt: TGTGCCAGCAGCCGTCTAGCTTCTCCAGAGGATACGCAGTATTTT
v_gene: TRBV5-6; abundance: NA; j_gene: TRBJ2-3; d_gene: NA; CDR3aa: CASSLEGYTQYF; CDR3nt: TGTGCCAGCAGCTTGGAGGGTTATACGCAGTATTTT
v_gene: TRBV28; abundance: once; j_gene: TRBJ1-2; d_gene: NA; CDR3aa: CASSPPPGQRSYGYTF; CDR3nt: TGTGCCAGCAGTCCCCCCCCCGGACAGCGATCCTATGGCTACACCTTC
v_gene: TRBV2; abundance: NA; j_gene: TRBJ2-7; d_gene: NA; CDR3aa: CASDAGVSHEQYF; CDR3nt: TGTGCCAGCGACGCAGGGGTGAGCCACGAGCAGTACTTC
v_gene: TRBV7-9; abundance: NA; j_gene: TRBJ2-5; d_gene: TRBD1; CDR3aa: CASSTWPGQAQETQYF; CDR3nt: TGTGCCAGCAGCACTTGGCCGGGACAGGCGCAAGAGACCCAGTACTTC
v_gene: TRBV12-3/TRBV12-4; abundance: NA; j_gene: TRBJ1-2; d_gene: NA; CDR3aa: CASSLDRNYGYTF; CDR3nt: TGTGCCAGCAGTTTGGATAGAAACTATGGCTACACCTTC
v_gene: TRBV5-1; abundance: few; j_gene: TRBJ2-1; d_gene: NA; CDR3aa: CASSLGGPPGVIEQFF; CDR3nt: TGCGCCAGCAGCTTGGGCGGACCGCCGGGGGTGATCGAGCAGTTCTTC
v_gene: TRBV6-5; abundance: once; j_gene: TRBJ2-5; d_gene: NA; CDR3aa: CASSPGAPPETQYF; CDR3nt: TGTGCCAGCAGCCCCGGGGCCCCGCCAGAGACCCAGTACTTC
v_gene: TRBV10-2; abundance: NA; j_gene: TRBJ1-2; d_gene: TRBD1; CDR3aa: CASSDGQGARPYTF; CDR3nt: TGCGCCAGCAGTGATGGACAGGGGGCGCGCCCGTACACCTTC
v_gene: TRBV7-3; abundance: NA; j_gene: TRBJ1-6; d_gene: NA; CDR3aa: CASSSYVNSPLHF; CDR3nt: TGTGCCAGCAGCTCTTACGTCAATTCACCCCTCCACTTT